A single sample gave rise to the 26 T cell receptor beta chains below, sequenced in a study of blood T cell repertoires in COVID-19. Repertoires were generated with immunoSEQ multiplex PCR, while TCRdb's copy carries only in-frame clones and drops some. The table has some 260,000 clones, approximately 80% seen once. Sequencing input: peripheral blood. The source of these receptors is a woman aged 35 to 49 with active or convalescent COVID-19.

The chain links TRBV28 to TRBJ1-3, with D maybe TRBD1 (6 bases). V was cut by 6 bases and J by 0 bases, with 15 bases left in between. CDR1 and CDR2 from the germline V gene are MDHEN and SYDVKM. The CDR3 has 16 amino acids. CDR3 nucleotide sequence: TGTGCCAGCAGCTTACTCAGGGGCAACTCTGGAAACACCATATATTTT. It codes for CASSLLRGNSGNTIYF.

V gene TRBV9 combines with J gene TRBJ2-1; unclear D gene. Trimming removed 0 bases at V and 0 bases at J, with 7 bases between. Germline assignment: CDR1 SGDLS and CDR2 YYNGEE. The CDR3 consists of 15 residues. The CDR3 is CASSVEQFSYNEQFF. The CDR3 bases are TGTGCCAGCAGCGTAGAACAGTTCTCCTACAATGAGCAGTTCTTC.

The V and J genes are TRBV9 and TRBJ2-1; 7 bases line up with TRBD1. The J segment lost 9 bases and the V segment lost 4 bases, leaving 4 bases of the junction unmatched. Germline V gene sequence: CDR1 SGDLS, CDR2 YYNGEE. The CDR3 covers 12 residues. In nucleotides, the CDR3 is TGTGCCAGCAGCAAAACAGGGGTTGAGCAGTTCTTC. This encodes CASSKTGVEQFF.

The rearrangement uses TRBV2 and TRBJ1-3; no reliable D call. The CDR3 length is 17 residues. The V and J ends lost 6 bases and 4 bases respectively, with 22 bases between them. CDR1 is SNHLY, CDR2 FYNNEI, per germline. The CDR3 sequence: CASSAATSGFWGNTIYF. CDR3 nucleotide sequence: TGTGCCAGCAGCGCAGCGACGTCGGGTTTTTGGGGAAACACCATATATTTT.

The J gene is TRBJ1-2, the V gene TRBV7-9; D is unclear. This CDR3 is built from 13 residues. CDR1 is SEHNR, CDR2 FQNEAQ, per germline (reference sequence). V was cut by 1 base and J by 7 bases, with 10 bases left in between. The CDR3 here is CASSLGTKGGYTF. In DNA form, the CDR3 reads TGTGCCAGCAGCTTAGGGACTAAGGGTGGCTACACCTTC.

The chain couples TRBV6-5 to TRBJ1-1; 9 bases are a match to TRBD1. The length of the CDR3 is 14 residues. Germline V CDR1 and CDR2: MNHEY, SVGAGI. The V gene end was trimmed by 4 bases and the J gene end by 5 bases; junction bases not matched to a gene: 5. The CDR3 DNA reads TGTGCCAGCAGTTCCGGGACAGGGTGGACTGAAGCTTTCTTT. Its protein product is CASSSGTGWTEAFF.

The chain joins TRBV7-3 to TRBJ2-3; perhaps TRBD2 as D (7 bases). The CDR3 consists of 16 residues. Germline CDR1 and CDR2: SGHTA and FQGTGA. Deletions cut 1 base from V and 1 base from J, with 12 bases between. CDR3 region: CASSLNSGGGTDTQYF. The DNA of the CDR3 is TGTGCCAGCAGCTTAAACTCGGGGGGCGGCACAGATACGCAGTATTTT.

The CDR3 DNA follows: TGTGCCAGCAGCCAAGATTCGGGGGGCAGGGCCTATGGCTACACCTTC. It specifies CASSQDSGGRAYGYTF. The chain couples TRBV3-1 (or the pseudogene TRBV3-2) to TRBJ1-2, with D possibly TRBD1 on 6 matching bases. V lost 0 bases and J lost 4, with 15 bases in between. The CDR3 totals 16 residues. Germline lookup yields CDR1 LGHDT and CDR2 YNNKEL (reference sequence).

The CDR3 DNA reads TGTGCCAGCAGTTCCCCTCTACGGAGAAACAATGAGCAGTTCTTC. As protein: CASSSPLRRNNEQFF. This chain uses TRBV6-2 or TRBV6-3 with TRBJ2-1; D gene uncertain. V lost 4 bases, J lost 5 bases, and 15 bases lay in between. Germline CDR1 MNHEY, CDR2 SVGEGT. The CDR3 loop spans 15 amino acids.

This clone was seen a single time. The chain links TRBV6-1 to TRBJ1-2; unclear D gene. The CDR3 is made up of 12 amino acids. V was pared by 3 bases and J by 2 bases, with 4 bases between. Looked up from germline, CDR1 is MNHNS and CDR2 is SASEGT. The CDR3 coding sequence is TGTGCCAGCAGTGACAGGAACTATGGCTACACCTTC. Translating it yields CASSDRNYGYTF.

This clone was seen more than once but under ten times. In the same sample, other DNA sequences code for this CDR3. J is TRBJ1-2 and V is TRBV28; a weak D match, TRBD1 (5 bases). The germline gives CDR1 MDHEN, CDR2 SYDVKM. V lost 1 base to trimming and J lost 4 bases, with 13 bases between them. The CDR3 sequence is 15 residues long. This CDR3 is CASSLFQGGSYGYTF. DNA of the CDR3: TGTGCCAGCAGTTTATTTCAGGGAGGAAGCTATGGCTACACCTTC.

As to this clone: Within the sample, other DNA sequences also encode this same CDR3. This sequence joins TRBV19 and TRBJ2-1, with D uncertain. The CDR3 consists of 12 residues. V dropped 3 bases and J dropped 5 bases, with 5 bases sitting between them. Germline lookup yields CDR1 LNHDA and CDR2 SQIVND (reference sequence). CDR3 protein: CASSILDNEQFF. Written as DNA, the CDR3 is TGTGCCAGTAGTATCTTAGACAATGAGCAGTTCTTC.

This chain joins TRBV7-9 and TRBJ1-3; D may be TRBD1 (6 bases). Germline CDR1 SEHNR, CDR2 FQNEAQ (reference sequence). Trimming took 7 bases from V and 2 from J, leaving 12 bases between them. There are 14 residues in the CDR3. CDR3 sequence: CASKDGTPGNTIYF. The CDR3 coding sequence is TGTGCCAGCAAAGACGGGACACCTGGAAACACCATATATTTT.

The rearrangement joins TRBV12-5 to TRBJ2-2; D might be TRBD1 (7 bases). The V end was cut by 5 bases, the J end by 5 bases, with 15 bases between. Germline CDR1 is LGHNT and CDR2 is FRNRAP. This CDR3 contains 15 residues. CDR3 nucleotide sequence: TGTGCTAGTGGTACCTCCAGGGGGGTTACCGGGGAGCTGTTTTTT. The encoded protein is CASGTSRGVTGELFF.

The chain recombines TRBV9 with TRBJ2-1; TRBD2 agrees at 12 bases. The CDR3 runs to 15 residues. Germline V lookup: CDR1 SGDLS, CDR2 YYNGEE. V shed 4 bases and J 8 bases; nucleotides not matched to a gene: 7. The CDR3 DNA follows: TGTGCCAGCAGCATCTCTAGCGGGGGGGTCGATGAGCAGTTCTTC. This codes for CASSISSGGVDEQFF.

The rearrangement uses TRBV5-4 and TRBJ2-4; TRBD1 is a possible D gene (5 bases). The V gene lost 0 bases and the J gene lost 4 bases, with 8 bases spanning the gap. This CDR3 has 14 amino acids. Per germline, CDR1 SGHNT and CDR2 YYREEE (reference sequence). The CDR3 spells CASSLEAGKNIQYF. The DNA of the CDR3 is TGTGCCAGCAGCTTGGAGGCAGGGAAAAACATTCAGTACTTC.

V gene TRBV7-9 combines with J gene TRBJ1-2, with 8 bases aligning to TRBD1. CDR1 is SEHNR, CDR2 FQNEAQ, per germline (reference sequence). The CDR3 runs 18 residues. The V gene end was trimmed by 5 bases and the J gene end by 6 bases; junction bases not matched to a gene: 20. As DNA, the CDR3 is TGTGCCAGCAGCCCATCGGCCGTAGACAGGGGAATTGCCCATGGCTACACCTTC. This translates into CASSPSAVDRGIAHGYTF. The variable domain in full, completed from reference TRBV7-9 and TRBJ1-2, reads DTGVSQNPRHKITKRGQNVTFRCDPISEHNRLYWYRQTLGQGPEFLTYFQNEAQLEKSRLLSDRFSAERPKGSFSTLEIQRTEQGDSAMYLCASSPSAVDRGIAHGYTFGSGTRLTVV.

Only a few counts were recorded for this clone. The chain couples TRBV5-1 to TRBJ1-6; D remains ambiguous. Germline V gene lookup returns CDR1 SGHRS and CDR2 YFSETQ. The CDR3 totals 14 residues. V gave up 0 bases and J gave up 4 bases, with 5 bases separating them. The CDR3 bases are TGCGCCAGCAGCTTGGCGGGATATAATTCACCCCTCCACTTT. Residues: CASSLAGYNSPLHF. Complete variable domain (other parts from reference TRBV5-1 and TRBJ1-6): KAGVTQTPRYLIKTRGQQVTLSCSPISGHRSVSWYQQTPGQGLQFLFEYFSETQRNKGNFPGRFSGRQFSNSRSEMNVSTLELGDSALYLCASSLAGYNSPLHFGNGTRLTVT.

This clone was counted at least ten times. The CDR3 bases are TGTGCCAGCAGCTTTCGGTTTGAGCAGTTCTTC. This sequence encodes CASSFRFEQFF. The gene calls are TRBV5-6 and TRBJ2-1; D gene ambiguous. Trimming removed 2 bases at V and 9 bases at J, with 6 bases between. The CDR3 has 11 residues. Germline lookup yields CDR1 SGHDT and CDR2 YYEEEE.

The rearrangement links TRBV29-1 to TRBJ1-5; 8 bases agree with TRBD1. Unmatched junction bases numbered 8, after V lost 4 bases and J lost 9 bases. CDR1 is SQVTM and CDR2 is ANQGSEA in the germline V gene. This CDR3 is built from 13 residues. The CDR3 DNA reads as TGCAGCGTTGCCGCGACAGGGGCCGCGCCCCAGCATTTT. Protein sequence: CSVAATGAAPQHF.

The CDR3 DNA sequence: TGTGCCAGCACCCAGTCAGGTTATGGCTACACCTTC. Translated: CASTQSGYGYTF. The chain has TRBV6-6 and TRBJ1-2, with no clear D. Germline CDR1 and CDR2: MNHNY and SVGAGI (reference sequence). Trimming left V 7 bases short and J 5 bases short, with 11 bases between. CDR3 length equals 12 residues.

This clone was found once. The rearrangement joins TRBV29-1 to TRBJ2-1; 8 positions match TRBD2. Germline V gene sequence: CDR1 SQVTM, CDR2 ANQGSEA. This CDR3 spans 14 amino acids. The junction had 9 bases not matched to a gene; V was cut back by 7 bases and J by 4 bases. DNA for the CDR3: TGCAGCGCCTCTTTCGGGGGGGCGTACAATGAGCAGTTCTTC. This gives the protein CSASFGGAYNEQFF.

This rearrangement joins TRBV18 to TRBJ1-1; a possible D gene is TRBD1 (5 bases). The CDR3 is 15 residues long. The ends were cut back, 1 base at V and 0 bases at J, with 9 bases in the middle. Germline V CDR1 and CDR2: KGHSH, LQKENI. CDR3 residues: CASSPLQGMNTEAFF. The CDR3, as DNA: TGTGCCAGCTCACCACTTCAGGGCATGAACACTGAAGCTTTCTTT.

This clone was counted a few times. The chain links TRBV6-2 or TRBV6-3 to TRBJ2-3, with D tentatively TRBD2 (6 bases). Germline assignment: CDR1 MNHEY and CDR2 SVGEGT. V was shortened by 2 bases and J by 4 bases, with 13 bases between the two germline ends. This CDR3 is 15 amino acids long. CDR3 protein: CASSYRTGEPDTQYF. CDR3 DNA sequence: TGTGCCAGCAGTTACCGGACGGGGGAACCAGATACGCAGTATTTT.

A single count supports this clone. V gene TRBV7-9 combines with J gene TRBJ2-1; D not certain. The CDR3 is made up of 12 amino acids. CDR1 SEHNR and CDR2 FQNEAQ come from the germline V gene (reference sequence). Trimming took off 5 bases at V and 6 bases at J, with 8 bases between the two ends. The CDR3 sequence is CASSPVFNEQFF. The DNA of the CDR3 is TGTGCCAGCAGCCCAGTCTTCAATGAGCAGTTCTTC.

A few counts support this clone. This CDR3 is CASSFTGLAGGKNTGELFF. The CDR3 nucleotides read TGTGCCAGCAGTTTTACCGGACTAGCGGGGGGCAAAAACACCGGGGAGCTGTTTTTT. The chain carries TRBV28 and TRBJ2-2, with 14 nucleotides matching TRBD2. The CDR3 is made up of 19 amino acids. Germline values: CDR1 MDHEN, CDR2 SYDVKM. Trimming removed 3 bases from V and 2 bases from J; junction bases left unmatched: 8. Looking up the rest from reference TRBV28 and TRBJ2-2 gives the full variable domain: DVKVTQSSRYLVKRTGEKVFLECVQDMDHENMFWYRQDPGLGLRLIYFSYDVKMKEKGDIPEGYSVSREKKERFSLILESASTNQTSMYLCASSFTGLAGGKNTGELFFGEGSRLTVL.